Shown below are 25 T cell receptor beta chains from a single sample sequenced in a study of cytomegalovirus exposure and HLA in healthy donors. The PCR was carried out with 60 Vbeta primers and 13 Jbeta primers. TCRdb keeps only in-frame clones here, not all; method: immunoSEQ multiplex PCR. The sample contains 160,000 or so clones, 80% to 85% of which appear only once. The sequenced sample was PBMCs. The source is a man between 18 and 29 years old in good health and CMV-seronegative.

The chain employs TRBV20-1 and TRBJ2-7; D uncertain. Per the germline V gene, CDR1 is DFQATT and CDR2 is SNEGSKA (reference sequence). The CDR3 extends over 11 amino acids. Trimming removed 3 bases from V and 5 bases from J, with 8 bases in between. The CDR3 loop reads CSASGFNEQYF. The CDR3 DNA follows: TGCAGTGCTAGCGGTTTCAACGAGCAGTACTTC.

This chain connects TRBV9 to TRBJ1-4; D is possibly TRBD1 (5 bases). CDR1 is SGDLS and CDR2 is YYNGEE in the germline V gene. Trimming shortened V by 4 bases and J by 4 bases, and 17 bases separated the two germline ends. The CDR3 contains 16 residues. CDR3 sequence reads: CASSPQGGGINEKLFF. CDR3 nucleotide sequence: TGTGCCAGCAGCCCCCAGGGCGGGGGAATTAATGAAAAACTGTTTTTT. Full variable domain (outside the CDR3, taken from reference TRBV9 and TRBJ1-4): DSGVTQTPKHLITATGQRVTLRCSPRSGDLSVYWYQQSLDQGLQFLIQYYNGEERAKGNILERFSAQQFPDLHSELNLSSLELGDSALYFCASSPQGGGINEKLFFGSGTQLSVL.

V usage is TRBV7-3 and J usage is TRBJ1-6; D is ambiguous. CDR3 length: 13 residues. The germline CDR1 and CDR2 sequences are SGHTA and FQGTGA. V dropped 4 bases and J dropped 3 bases, with 4 bases sitting between them. Written as DNA, the CDR3 is TGTGCCAGCAGCTACGGCTATAATTCACCCCTCCACTTT. Translating it yields CASSYGYNSPLHF. Variable domain in full (rest from reference TRBV7-3 and TRBJ1-6): GAGVSQTPSNKVTEKGKYVELRCDPISGHTALYWYRQSLGQGPEFLIYFQGTGAADDSGLPNDRFFAVRPEGSVSTLKIQRTERGDSAVYLCASSYGYNSPLHFGNGTRLTVT.

J is TRBJ2-7 and V is TRBV7-9; possibly TRBD2 for D (6 bases). Trimming stripped 1 base from V and 0 bases from J, with 16 bases between. The length of the CDR3 is 17 residues. Per the germline V gene, CDR1 is SEHNR and CDR2 is FQNEAQ (reference sequence). The CDR3 reads CASSLGEGGISSYEQYF. The CDR3 region has the DNA TGTGCCAGCAGCTTAGGGGAAGGCGGGATTAGCTCCTACGAGCAGTACTTC.

The rearrangement links TRBV5-4 to TRBJ1-1, with 7 bases identical to TRBD1. Germline-derived CDR1 and CDR2 are SGHNT and YYREEE (reference sequence). CDR3 length: 11 residues. The trim removed 3 bases at V and 11 bases at J, leaving 4 bases unmatched. CDR3 nucleotides: TGTGCCAGCAGCTCGACAGGGATGGCTTTCTTT. As protein: CASSSTGMAFF.

V gene TRBV5-1 combines with J gene TRBJ2-1, with 8 positions matching TRBD2. This CDR3 comprises 16 residues. Germline V gene lookup returns CDR1 SGHRS and CDR2 YFSETQ. The V and J ends lost 6 bases and 2 bases, in that order; junction bases with no gene match: 10. Here the CDR3 DNA reads TGCGCCAGCAATATGCTAGCGGGCAGAACCTACAATGAGCAGTTCTTC. This gives the protein CASNMLAGRTYNEQFF.

The V and J genes are TRBV7-2 and TRBJ1-3; a possible D gene is TRBD1 (6 bases). The ends were cut back, 6 bases at V and 2 bases at J, with 14 bases in the middle. CDR1 is SGHTA, CDR2 FQGNSA, per germline. This CDR3 contains 15 residues. The CDR3 sequence is CASSLGGGPGNTIYF. In nucleotides, the CDR3 is TGTGCCAGCAGTCTAGGGGGTGGGCCTGGAAACACCATATATTTT.

In this sample, this clone turned up once. V and J are TRBV11-2 and TRBJ1-1; the D is unclear. Germline V gene lookup returns CDR1 SGHAT and CDR2 FQNNGV. The CDR3 runs 14 residues. V shed 2 bases and J shed 8 bases, with 15 bases lying between them. In nucleotides, the CDR3 is TGTGCCAGCAGCTTAATAGCGGACCCTAGAGAAGCTTTCTTT. Encoded protein: CASSLIADPREAFF.

The chain uses TRBV6-6 and TRBJ2-7, with TRBD1 matching over 9 bases. Germline V CDR1 and CDR2: MNHNY, SVGAGI (reference sequence). This CDR3 contains 14 residues. Losses at the gene ends were 6 bases for V and 6 bases for J; bases not matched to a gene: 9. The CDR3 DNA is TGTGCCAGCAGCGACTCCGGGACAGGGCCCGAGCAGTACTTC. Its protein product is CASSDSGTGPEQYF.

This rearrangement joins TRBV11-2 to TRBJ2-3; a weak D match, TRBD2 (6 bases). Germline lookup yields CDR1 SGHAT and CDR2 FQNNGV. V gave up 2 bases and J gave up 1 base, with 10 bases separating them. This CDR3 is built from 15 residues. The CDR3 DNA reads TGTGCCAGCAGCTTATATCCTAGCGGCACAGATACGCAGTATTTT. Amino acid sequence: CASSLYPSGTDTQYF. Supplemented by reference TRBV11-2 and TRBJ2-3, the full variable domain reads EAGVAQSPRYKIIEKRQSVAFWCNPISGHATLYWYQQILGQGPKLLIQFQNNGVVDDSQLPKDRFSAERLKGVDSTLKIQPAKLEDSAVYLCASSLYPSGTDTQYFGPGTRLTVL.

This clone came up a few times. The chain carries TRBV6-4 and TRBJ2-1, with 9 bases that match TRBD2. The junction had 0 bases not matched to a gene; V was cut back by 3 bases and J by 0 bases. The germline V gene has CDR1 MRHNA and CDR2 SNTAGT. This CDR3 is 15 amino acids long. CDR3 in amino acids: CASSEREGSYNEQFF. CDR3 in DNA: TGTGCCAGCAGTGAGCGGGAGGGCTCCTACAATGAGCAGTTCTTC.

The chain uses TRBV4-2 and TRBJ2-1, with 13 bases matching TRBD2. Germline V gene sequence: CDR1 LGHNA, CDR2 YNFKEQ. The ends lost 2 bases at V and 7 bases at J; junction bases unmatched: 2. There are 15 residues in the CDR3. The CDR3 coding sequence is TGTGCCAGCAGCCAAATGGGACTAGCGGGAAATGAGCAGTTCTTC. This translates into CASSQMGLAGNEQFF.

The rearrangement joins TRBV6-1 to TRBJ2-1, with a possible D match to TRBD2 (5 bases). V shed 3 bases and J shed 9 bases, with 9 bases lying between them. This CDR3 spans 12 amino acids. Germline V CDR1 and CDR2: MNHNS, SASEGT. In nucleotides, the CDR3 is TGTGCCAGCAGTGATCTCGCGGGTGAGCAGTTCTTC. Its translation: CASSDLAGEQFF.

This CDR3 is CASSSDPSSPLHF. The CDR3 nucleotides are TGTGCCAGCAGCTCCGATCCGAGTTCACCCCTCCACTTT. The rearrangement joins TRBV7-3 to TRBJ1-6, with unresolved D. This CDR3 has 13 residues. Germline CDR1 and CDR2: SGHTA and FQGTGA. V was trimmed by 4 bases and J by 9 bases, leaving 10 bases between them.

The chain couples TRBV7-9 to TRBJ2-1; a weak D match, TRBD2 (5 bases). Trimming removed 10 bases from V and 1 base from J, with 29 bases in between. The CDR3 totals 19 residues. CDR1 is SEHNR and CDR2 is FQNEAQ in the germline V gene (reference sequence). For the CDR3, the DNA is TGTGCCATCATAAGGGCAGGAGGCGATCTAGCTTCGTCCTACAATGAGCAGTTCTTC. Translated: CAIIRAGGDLASSYNEQFF.

The J gene is TRBJ1-1, the V gene TRBV4-1; tentative D call: TRBD1 (5 bases). With 3 bases removed from V and 6 bases from J, the gap between germline ends came to 14 bases. CDR1 and CDR2 (germline): MGHRA, YSYEKL. This CDR3 region has 14 residues. CDR3 in DNA: TGCGCCAGCAGCCAGCCGACAGTTGGCTCTGAAGCTTTCTTT. Its protein product is CASSQPTVGSEAFF.

This clone appeared once. The V and J genes are TRBV5-1 and TRBJ2-3; D not certain. This CDR3 comprises 14 residues. Germline CDR1 SGHRS, CDR2 YFSETQ. The V end was cut by 0 bases, the J end by 2 bases, with 7 bases between. DNA of the CDR3: TGCGCCAGCAGCTTGGCGTCAGACACAGATACGCAGTATTTT. Amino acids: CASSLASDTDTQYF.

The chain joins TRBV6-5 to TRBJ2-3; 9 bases agree with TRBD1. Germline V CDR1 and CDR2: MNHEY, SVGAGI. There are 16 residues in the CDR3. V lost 2 bases, J lost 3 bases, and 6 bases stayed unmatched. DNA for the CDR3: TGTGCCAGCAGTTACCCTCCGGGACAGGGAACAGATACGCAGTATTTT. Protein product: CASSYPPGQGTDTQYF.

The chain recombines TRBV4-2 with TRBJ2-2; D not certain. The length of the CDR3 is 15 residues. With 2 bases removed from V and 1 base from J, the gap between germline ends came to 8 bases. Germline CDR1 is LGHNA and CDR2 is YNFKEQ. In DNA, the CDR3 is TGTGCCAGCAGCCAACCTACTGGGAACACCGGGGAGCTGTTTTTT. It specifies CASSQPTGNTGELFF.

This rearrangement joins TRBV6-6 to TRBJ2-7; TRBD2 matches 12 bases. Germline values: CDR1 MNHNY, CDR2 SVGAGI (reference sequence). V was clipped by 1 base and J by 2 bases; unmatched bases: 0. The CDR3 loop spans 15 amino acids. The CDR3 is CASSYWTSGTYEQYF. The CDR3 DNA reads as TGTGCCAGCAGTTACTGGACTAGCGGGACCTACGAGCAGTACTTC.

The chain is built from TRBV19 and TRBJ1-3, with D possibly TRBD1 on 5 matching bases. This CDR3 region has 14 residues. From germline, CDR1 is LNHDA and CDR2 SQIVND (reference sequence). The V and J ends lost 6 bases and 1 base respectively, with 10 bases between them. Here the CDR3 DNA reads TGTGCCAGTAGGGATCAGGGATCTGGAAACACCATATATTTT. Protein: CASRDQGSGNTIYF.

The chain carries TRBV7-2 and TRBJ1-2; the match to TRBD1 covers 7 bases. The CDR3 is made up of 14 amino acids. In germline, CDR1 is SGHTA, CDR2 FQGNSA. The ends lost 9 bases at V and 0 bases at J; junction bases unmatched: 7. The CDR3: CASGQALANYGYTF. CDR3 in DNA: TGTGCCAGTGGACAGGCCCTAGCTAACTATGGCTACACCTTC.

The V gene is TRBV6-5, the J gene TRBJ1-2, with a tentative D call TRBD1 (6 bases). Germline CDR1 and CDR2: MNHEY and SVGAGI. V lost 3 bases and J 4 bases, leaving 12 bases between the germline ends. The CDR3 extends over 14 amino acids. The CDR3, as DNA: TGTGCCAGCAGTTATGGTCAGGGGATCTATGGCTACACCTTC. Translated, it gives CASSYGQGIYGYTF.

This clone was observed a few times. This chain uses TRBV5-1 with TRBJ2-5; possibly TRBD1 for D (6 bases). The CDR3 extends over 15 amino acids. CDR1 SGHRS and CDR2 YFSETQ come from the germline V gene. V shed 0 bases and J shed 5 bases, with 14 bases lying between them. CDR3 protein: CASSLEQGRTETQYF. DNA of the CDR3: TGCGCCAGCAGCTTGGAACAGGGTCGGACGGAGACCCAGTACTTC.

This rearrangement joins TRBV7-2 to TRBJ2-1, with 9 bases lining up with TRBD1. Germline V lookup: CDR1 SGHTA, CDR2 FQGNSA. CDR3 length: 17 residues. The ends lost 5 bases at V and 4 bases at J; junction bases unmatched: 12. For the CDR3, the DNA is TGTGCCAGCAGCCTAACCCGAGGACAGGGGCCGTACAATGAGCAGTTCTTC. It is translated as CASSLTRGQGPYNEQFF.